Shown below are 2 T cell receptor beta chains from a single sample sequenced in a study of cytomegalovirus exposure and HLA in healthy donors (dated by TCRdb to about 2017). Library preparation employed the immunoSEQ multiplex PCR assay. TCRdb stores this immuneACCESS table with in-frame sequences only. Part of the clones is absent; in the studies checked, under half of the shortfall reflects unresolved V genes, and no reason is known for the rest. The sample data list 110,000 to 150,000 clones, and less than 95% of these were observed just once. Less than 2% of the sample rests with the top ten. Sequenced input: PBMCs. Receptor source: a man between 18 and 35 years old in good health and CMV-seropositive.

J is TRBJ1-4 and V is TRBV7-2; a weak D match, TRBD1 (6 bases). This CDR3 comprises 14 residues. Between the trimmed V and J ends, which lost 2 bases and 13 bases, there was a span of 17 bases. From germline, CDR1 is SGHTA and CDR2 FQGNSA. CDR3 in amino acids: CASSLNRQARGLFF. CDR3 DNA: TGTGCCAGCAGCTTAAATCGACAGGCCCGGGGACTGTTTTTT.

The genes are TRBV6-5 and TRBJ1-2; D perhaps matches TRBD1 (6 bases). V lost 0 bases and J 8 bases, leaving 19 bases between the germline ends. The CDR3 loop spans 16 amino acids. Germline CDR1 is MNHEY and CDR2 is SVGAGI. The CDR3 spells CASSYSPPPGDGGYTF. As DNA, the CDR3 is TGTGCCAGCAGTTACTCACCCCCGCCAGGGGATGGGGGCTACACCTTC.